These 9 T cell receptor beta chains originate from one sample sequenced in a study of blood T cells in healthy people across ages. A J-beta primer mix and a sample-barcoded 5' primer were used in a second PCR of about 7 to 11 cycles. TCRdb re-analysed the 5' RACE reads in MiXCR, keeping a single row per CDR3 protein. The table records a few hundred thousand distinct CDR3 sequences, approximately 47% of them present only once. What was sequenced was blood. All receptors come from a man aged 60 to 75 in good health.

This clonotype was found a few times. This rearrangement joins TRBV7-2 to TRBJ1-1; D remains ambiguous. From germline, CDR1 is SGHTA and CDR2 FQGNSA. This CDR3 comprises 11 residues. Trimming removed 0 bases from V and 6 bases from J, with 2 bases in between. This chain's CDR3 is CASSLAPEAFF. In nucleotides, the CDR3 is TGTGCCAGCAGCTTAGCCCCTGAAGCTTTCTTT.

V usage is TRBV6-5 and J usage is TRBJ1-2; D possibly corresponds to TRBD1 (5 bases). This CDR3 comprises 13 residues. Per the germline V gene, CDR1 is MNHEY and CDR2 is SVGAGI. The V end was cut by 5 bases, the J end by 7 bases, with 14 bases between. DNA of the CDR3: TGTGCCAGCAGTAGGGCAGGGAAGCGTGGCTACACCTTC. It translates to CASSRAGKRGYTF.

This clonotype was observed a few times. V is TRBV25-1 and J is TRBJ2-1, with 7 positions matching TRBD2. This CDR3 is built from 17 residues. In germline, CDR1 is MGHDK, CDR2 SYGVNS. J was trimmed by 9 bases and V by 4 bases; bases with no gene match: 18. CDR3 amino acids: CASSAPSTAGVKAEQFF. CDR3 DNA: TGTGCCAGCAGTGCCCCGTCGACGGCGGGAGTGAAGGCTGAGCAGTTCTTC.

V is TRBV6-1 and J is TRBJ2-3, with a tentative D call TRBD2 (5 bases). Germline V lookup: CDR1 MNHNS, CDR2 SASEGT. This CDR3 comprises 16 residues. Trimming cost V 7 bases and J 3 bases, with 20 bases left between them. The CDR3 loop is CASNPPRSGKTDTQYF. For the CDR3, the DNA is TGTGCCAGCAACCCACCCCGAAGCGGCAAAACAGATACGCAGTATTTT.

As for this clonotype: Being one base from a much bigger clone, this may be a read error. The chain has TRBV7-3 and TRBJ2-5; TRBD2 matches 7 bases. With V trimmed by 3 bases and J by 2 bases, 9 bases remained unmatched. Germline V lookup: CDR1 SGHTA, CDR2 FQGTGA. The CDR3 is made up of 16 amino acids. The CDR3 is CASSLTGGSPQETQYF. The CDR3 DNA reads TGTGCCAGCAGCTTGACTGGCGGGAGTCCTCAAGAGACCCAGTACTTC.

Comments on this clonotype: This may arise from a read error, as a much more abundant clone is one base away. This chain joins TRBV7-8 and TRBJ2-7; 9 nucleotides agree with TRBD1. The germline gives CDR1 SGHVS, CDR2 FQNEAQ. CDR3 size: 14 residues. J lost 6 bases, V lost 5 bases, and 8 bases had no gene match. The CDR3 sequence: CASSVGTGRAEQYF. In DNA, the CDR3 is TGTGCCAGCAGCGTAGGGACAGGGAGGGCCGAGCAGTACTTC.

A few counts support this clonotype. The CDR3: CASSSGLSPYEQYF. The DNA of the CDR3 is TGTGCCAGCAGTTCTGGACTATCCCCCTACGAGCAGTACTTC. The gene calls are TRBV27 and TRBJ2-7; D possibly corresponds to TRBD2 (6 bases). CDR1 and CDR2 from the germline V gene are MNHEY and SMNVEV (reference sequence). The CDR3 runs 14 residues. V lost 4 bases and J 2 bases, leaving 12 bases between the germline ends.

This clonotype was seen only a few times. V is TRBV6-2 or TRBV6-3 and J is TRBJ2-4, with TRBD1 identical over 9 bases. The last part of the DNA fits TRBJ2-7 better; the J call may be wrong. The CDR3 consists of 15 residues. Germline assignment: CDR1 MNHEY and CDR2 SVGEGT. CDR3 sequence: CASSPPGQGFYEQYF. DNA for the CDR3: TGTGCCAGCAGCCCGCCGGGACAGGGTTTTTACGAGCAGTACTTC.

This clonotype was observed once. The chain uses TRBV4-2 and TRBJ1-1; the D gene is possibly TRBD1 (6 bases). The CDR3 totals 14 residues. Germline V gene sequence: CDR1 LGHNA, CDR2 YNFKEQ. The germline V and J ends were trimmed by 7 bases and 11 bases, with 23 bases remaining between them. The CDR3 loop is CASNRAGPTTGAFF. The CDR3 DNA reads as TGTGCCAGCAACCGGGCCGGACCGACTACAGGGGCTTTCTTT.